A selection of T cell receptor beta chains follows, all from one sample in a study of T-cell reconstitution after alpha-beta-depleted transplantation in children. One entry per CDR3 protein results from TCRdb running MiXCR on the PCR reads. The sample has around 190,000 distinct CDR3 sequences, about 7% seen once. Sample: PBMCs, taken before TCRalphabeta/CD19-depleted stem cell transplant. Every receptor here comes from a boy under 10 years old with acute lymphoblastic leukemia, due to receive a stem cell transplant. Both conserved end residues are part of each CDR3. Fields, in order: J gene, V gene, CDR3 length, D gene, clone size, CDR3 DNA, CDR3 protein. The D gene is left open where the match is weak. Some rows mark clone size as missing; the rest say once, few, many or name a class of expanded clone.

j_call: TRBJ1-2
v_call: TRBV28
cdr3_length: 15
d_call: .
clone_size: .
cdr3_nt: TGTGCCAGCAGTTTATCCGTCGTCGGCTCGGGGGGCTACACCTTC
cdr3_aa: CASSLSVVGSGGYTF

j_call: TRBJ1-3
v_call: TRBV20-1
cdr3_length: 13
d_call: .
clone_size: many
cdr3_nt: TGCAGTGCTTGCATGAACTCTGGAAACACCATATATTTT
cdr3_aa: CSACMNSGNTIYF

j_call: TRBJ2-1
v_call: TRBV2
cdr3_length: 16
d_call: .
clone_size: many
cdr3_nt: TGTGCCAGCAGTAAAGATACAGGGAGGGGGAACAATGAGCAGTTCTTC
cdr3_aa: CASSKDTGRGNNEQFF

j_call: TRBJ2-7
v_call: TRBV6-1
cdr3_length: 17
d_call: .
clone_size: many
cdr3_nt: TGTGCCAGCAGTCCCCACTCCACAGGGAACGGATTCTACGAGCAGTACTTC
cdr3_aa: CASSPHSTGNGFYEQYF

j_call: TRBJ1-1
v_call: TRBV20-1
cdr3_length: 10
d_call: .
clone_size: many
cdr3_nt: TGCAGTGGTTTCGGGACCGAAGCTTTCTTT
cdr3_aa: CSGFGTEAFF

j_call: TRBJ2-3
v_call: TRBV29-1
cdr3_length: 14
d_call: TRBD1
clone_size: many
cdr3_nt: TGCAGCGTCGGGGACAGAGACAACACAGATACGCAGTATTTT
cdr3_aa: CSVGDRDNTDTQYF

j_call: TRBJ2-7
v_call: TRBV7-2
cdr3_length: 16
d_call: TRBD2
clone_size: many
cdr3_nt: TGTGCCAGCAGCTCTAGACTAGCGGGAGACTCCTACGAGCAGTACTTC
cdr3_aa: CASSSRLAGDSYEQYF

j_call: TRBJ1-5
v_call: TRBV28
cdr3_length: 15
d_call: .
clone_size: many
cdr3_nt: TGTGCCAGCACCACAACAGGCTTCAGCAATCAGCCCCAGCATTTT
cdr3_aa: CASTTTGFSNQPQHF

j_call: TRBJ2-2
v_call: TRBV27
cdr3_length: 12
d_call: .
clone_size: many
cdr3_nt: TGTGCCAGCAGCTCCCAATGGGGGGAGCTGTTTTTT
cdr3_aa: CASSSQWGELFF

j_call: TRBJ1-2
v_call: TRBV20-1
cdr3_length: 16
d_call: TRBD1
clone_size: many
cdr3_nt: TGCAGTGCCACCGGGACAGGGGATTCGTCAGACTATGGCTACACCTTC
cdr3_aa: CSATGTGDSSDYGYTF

j_call: TRBJ1-1
v_call: TRBV23-1
cdr3_length: 14
d_call: TRBD1
clone_size: few
cdr3_nt: TGCGCCAGCAGTCCGGACAGGGTTGATGCTGAAGCTTTCTTT
cdr3_aa: CASSPDRVDAEAFF

j_call: TRBJ1-1
v_call: TRBV2
cdr3_length: 16
d_call: .
clone_size: few
cdr3_nt: TGTGCCAGCAGTACCTTGGGGGGAGGCCTGAACACTGAAGCTTTCTTT
cdr3_aa: CASSTLGGGLNTEAFF

j_call: TRBJ2-7
v_call: TRBV6-2/TRBV6-3
cdr3_length: 14
d_call: .
clone_size: .
cdr3_nt: TGTGCCAGCAGTTACGTACAGGCCTCCTACGAGCAGTACTTC
cdr3_aa: CASSYVQASYEQYF

j_call: TRBJ2-1
v_call: TRBV7-7
cdr3_length: 15
d_call: TRBD2
clone_size: many
cdr3_nt: TGTGCCAGCAGCTTTGGTTCTAGCGGGACGAATGAGCAGTTCTTC
cdr3_aa: CASSFGSSGTNEQFF

j_call: TRBJ2-1
v_call: TRBV4-3
cdr3_length: 16
d_call: TRBD2
clone_size: many
cdr3_nt: TGCGCCAGCAGCCCGCAAGCGGGAGTTTCGGGCAATGAGCAGTTCTTC
cdr3_aa: CASSPQAGVSGNEQFF

j_call: TRBJ2-5
v_call: TRBV20-1
cdr3_length: 13
d_call: .
clone_size: many
cdr3_nt: TGCAGTGCTCCCCGGCAGGCCCGGGAGACCCAGTACTTC
cdr3_aa: CSAPRQARETQYF

j_call: TRBJ2-4
v_call: TRBV29-1
cdr3_length: 18
d_call: .
clone_size: .
cdr3_nt: TGCAGCGTTGTTGAGAGTCCGTGGAGGGTCCTAGCCAAAAACATTCAGTACTTC
cdr3_aa: CSVVESPWRVLAKNIQYF

j_call: TRBJ2-1
v_call: TRBV7-9
cdr3_length: 16
d_call: .
clone_size: .
cdr3_nt: TGTGCCAGCAGCTCCTCGTGGGCGGGCCTTCCTATTGAGCAGTTCTTC
cdr3_aa: CASSSSWAGLPIEQFF

j_call: TRBJ2-1
v_call: TRBV2
cdr3_length: 14
d_call: .
clone_size: many
cdr3_nt: TGTGCCAGCATAGGATTACGGCGTAGCAATGAGCAGTTCTTC
cdr3_aa: CASIGLRRSNEQFF

j_call: TRBJ1-5
v_call: TRBV20-1
cdr3_length: 15
d_call: TRBD1
clone_size: many
cdr3_nt: TGCAGTGCTAGAGATCGGGGACAGGGGTTCCGTCCCCAGCATTTT
cdr3_aa: CSARDRGQGFRPQHF

j_call: TRBJ2-1
v_call: TRBV6-5
cdr3_length: 13
d_call: TRBD2
clone_size: many
cdr3_nt: TGTGCCAGCTTCACTAGCGGAGGGAATGAGCAGTTCTTC
cdr3_aa: CASFTSGGNEQFF

j_call: TRBJ2-7
v_call: TRBV7-2
cdr3_length: 16
d_call: TRBD2
clone_size: many
cdr3_nt: TGTGCCAGCAGCTTAGTTAGCGGGGGGGCGAACTACGAGCAGTACTTC
cdr3_aa: CASSLVSGGANYEQYF

j_call: TRBJ1-2
v_call: TRBV28
cdr3_length: 14
d_call: TRBD1
clone_size: many
cdr3_nt: TGTGCCAGCAGTCTGGAGACAGGGACCTATGGCTACACCTTC
cdr3_aa: CASSLETGTYGYTF

j_call: TRBJ2-7
v_call: TRBV7-9
cdr3_length: 15
d_call: TRBD2
clone_size: few
cdr3_nt: TGTGCCAGCAGCGGGACTAGCGGGTTGACCTACGAGCAGTACTTC
cdr3_aa: CASSGTSGLTYEQYF

j_call: TRBJ2-5
v_call: TRBV18
cdr3_length: 14
d_call: .
clone_size: few
cdr3_nt: TGTGCCAGCTCACCAGGGGCGTACCAAGAGACCCAGTACTTC
cdr3_aa: CASSPGAYQETQYF

j_call: TRBJ2-3
v_call: TRBV5-1
cdr3_length: 14
d_call: .
clone_size: .
cdr3_nt: TGCGCCAGCAGCTCGATGTACAACACAGATGCGCAGTATTTT
cdr3_aa: CASSSMYNTDAQYF

j_call: TRBJ1-2
v_call: TRBV12-3/TRBV12-4
cdr3_length: 11
d_call: .
clone_size: many
cdr3_nt: TGTGCCAGCAGTTCGGGGACCTACTACACCTTC
cdr3_aa: CASSSGTYYTF

j_call: TRBJ1-1
v_call: TRBV7-8
cdr3_length: 14
d_call: .
clone_size: many
cdr3_nt: TGTGCCAGCAAAAGGGGGGGGCGTAGCACTGAAGCTTTCTTT
cdr3_aa: CASKRGGRSTEAFF

j_call: TRBJ2-3
v_call: TRBV9
cdr3_length: 17
d_call: .
clone_size: many
cdr3_nt: TGTGCCAGCAGCGTATCCCCAGGGCAATGGGGCACAGATACGCAGTATTTT
cdr3_aa: CASSVSPGQWGTDTQYF

j_call: TRBJ2-7
v_call: TRBV12-3/TRBV12-4
cdr3_length: 10
d_call: .
clone_size: many
cdr3_nt: TGTGCCAGCAGACTCTACGAGCAGTACTTC
cdr3_aa: CASRLYEQYF

j_call: TRBJ2-7
v_call: TRBV7-6
cdr3_length: 14
d_call: TRBD1
clone_size: few
cdr3_nt: TGTGCCAGCAGCCCCGGGACAGGGAAGTACGAGCAGTACTTC
cdr3_aa: CASSPGTGKYEQYF

j_call: TRBJ1-1
v_call: TRBV29-1
cdr3_length: 13
d_call: .
clone_size: many
cdr3_nt: TGCAGCGTTGATAGGGGCTTGAACACTGAAGCTTTCTTT
cdr3_aa: CSVDRGLNTEAFF

j_call: TRBJ2-1
v_call: TRBV2
cdr3_length: 18
d_call: .
clone_size: .
cdr3_nt: TGTGCCAGAAATGTGGTGTTGGAAGGAAGCGCTCTCTACAATGAGCAGTTCTTC
cdr3_aa: CARNVVLEGSALYNEQFF

j_call: TRBJ2-7
v_call: TRBV7-2
cdr3_length: 16
d_call: TRBD2
clone_size: .
cdr3_nt: TGTGCCAGCAGCCACACCCGGACTAGCGGAAACTACGAGCAGTACTTC
cdr3_aa: CASSHTRTSGNYEQYF

j_call: TRBJ2-4
v_call: TRBV29-1
cdr3_length: 16
d_call: TRBD2
clone_size: many
cdr3_nt: TGCAGCGTTTGGACTAGCGGGGTGGGGGGTCGAAACATTCAGTACTTC
cdr3_aa: CSVWTSGVGGRNIQYF

j_call: TRBJ2-5
v_call: TRBV7-6
cdr3_length: 16
d_call: .
clone_size: few
cdr3_nt: TGTGCCAGCAGCTTAGGGGCTAGCGGAGGGGGAGAGACCCAGTACTTC
cdr3_aa: CASSLGASGGGETQYF

j_call: TRBJ1-1
v_call: TRBV12-3/TRBV12-4
cdr3_length: 13
d_call: .
clone_size: many
cdr3_nt: TGTGCCAGCAGCCCCACCATGAACACTGAAGCTTTCTTT
cdr3_aa: CASSPTMNTEAFF

j_call: TRBJ2-3
v_call: TRBV7-2
cdr3_length: 15
d_call: TRBD2
clone_size: .
cdr3_nt: TGTGCCAGCAGCTCCCAGCGGGGGCGGGATGGTACGCAGTATTTT
cdr3_aa: CASSSQRGRDGTQYF

j_call: TRBJ2-7
v_call: TRBV6-2/TRBV6-3
cdr3_length: 13
d_call: TRBD1
clone_size: many
cdr3_nt: TGTGCCAGCAATTACGCGGCAGGGGGCGAGCAGTACTTC
cdr3_aa: CASNYAAGGEQYF

j_call: TRBJ1-2
v_call: TRBV15
cdr3_length: 14
d_call: .
clone_size: many
cdr3_nt: TGTGCCACCAGCAGAGCAGAAGGGGGCTATGGCTACACCTTC
cdr3_aa: CATSRAEGGYGYTF

j_call: TRBJ1-2
v_call: TRBV10-3
cdr3_length: 14
d_call: TRBD1
clone_size: .
cdr3_nt: TGTGCCATCAGCGCAGGGGGCGCCGGCTATGGCTACACCTTC
cdr3_aa: CAISAGGAGYGYTF

j_call: TRBJ2-7
v_call: TRBV12-3/TRBV12-4
cdr3_length: 15
d_call: .
clone_size: many
cdr3_nt: TGTGCCAGCAGTTCCAATTCAGGGAGTGTTTACGAGCAGTACTTC
cdr3_aa: CASSSNSGSVYEQYF

j_call: TRBJ2-7
v_call: TRBV5-5
cdr3_length: 14
d_call: TRBD1
clone_size: many
cdr3_nt: TGTGCCAGCAGCTTGGGGGACAGGACTTCCCAGCAGTACTTC
cdr3_aa: CASSLGDRTSQQYF

j_call: TRBJ2-5
v_call: TRBV29-1
cdr3_length: 14
d_call: TRBD2
clone_size: .
cdr3_nt: TGCAGCGTTGAAGAGGGACTACTTCAAGAGACCCAGTACTTC
cdr3_aa: CSVEEGLLQETQYF

j_call: TRBJ2-7
v_call: TRBV7-2
cdr3_length: 15
d_call: TRBD1
clone_size: few
cdr3_nt: TGTGCCAGCAGTCCCCGTTCGGGACAGAACTACGAGCAGTACTTC
cdr3_aa: CASSPRSGQNYEQYF

j_call: TRBJ1-1
v_call: TRBV5-5
cdr3_length: 12
d_call: TRBD1
clone_size: many
cdr3_nt: TGTGCCAGCAGCTCCCAGGACAGGGAAGCTTTCTTT
cdr3_aa: CASSSQDREAFF

j_call: TRBJ2-7
v_call: TRBV3-1
cdr3_length: 15
d_call: TRBD2
clone_size: .
cdr3_nt: TGTGCCAGCAGCCAAGGACGTAGCGGGAACTACGAGCAGTACTTC
cdr3_aa: CASSQGRSGNYEQYF

j_call: TRBJ2-2
v_call: TRBV2
cdr3_length: 14
d_call: .
clone_size: many
cdr3_nt: TGTGCCAGCAGTGGCGGGATTTACACCGGGGAGCTGTTTTTT
cdr3_aa: CASSGGIYTGELFF

j_call: TRBJ2-3
v_call: TRBV6-2/TRBV6-3
cdr3_length: 19
d_call: .
clone_size: many
cdr3_nt: TGTGCCAGCAGTTACTCGACGATCCGCGGCAGGGCGAGCACAGATACGCAGTATTTT
cdr3_aa: CASSYSTIRGRASTDTQYF

j_call: TRBJ1-2
v_call: TRBV7-2
cdr3_length: 15
d_call: .
clone_size: many
cdr3_nt: TGTGCCAGCAGCTTACGACGGGGGGGAAACTATGGCTACACCTTC
cdr3_aa: CASSLRRGGNYGYTF

j_call: TRBJ2-3
v_call: TRBV20-1
cdr3_length: 14
d_call: .
clone_size: many
cdr3_nt: TGCAGTGCCACTGCGGGGTACGTCGCAGATACGCAGTATTTT
cdr3_aa: CSATAGYVADTQYF

j_call: TRBJ2-3
v_call: TRBV29-1
cdr3_length: 17
d_call: TRBD1
clone_size: many
cdr3_nt: TGCAGCGTACCTCTCCCGGACAGGGGGGTTGGGACAGATACGCAGTATTTT
cdr3_aa: CSVPLPDRGVGTDTQYF

j_call: TRBJ1-4
v_call: TRBV7-9
cdr3_length: 12
d_call: .
clone_size: many
cdr3_nt: TGTGCCAGCAGCTTCTTTCCTGAAAAACTGTTTTTT
cdr3_aa: CASSFFPEKLFF

j_call: TRBJ2-1
v_call: TRBV27
cdr3_length: 15
d_call: TRBD2
clone_size: .
cdr3_nt: TGTGCCAGCAGTTTACGGGGCGGGGGGGCCGATGAGCAGTTCTTC
cdr3_aa: CASSLRGGGADEQFF

j_call: TRBJ2-2
v_call: TRBV24-1
cdr3_length: 14
d_call: .
clone_size: many
cdr3_nt: TGTGCCACCAGGGAACAGGGAAGTTCCGGGGAGCTGTTTTTT
cdr3_aa: CATREQGSSGELFF

j_call: TRBJ2-2
v_call: TRBV29-1
cdr3_length: 15
d_call: TRBD2
clone_size: many
cdr3_nt: TGCAGCGTTCGCGGAGGCGGGGGAGCGGGCGGGGAGCTGTTTTTT
cdr3_aa: CSVRGGGGAGGELFF

j_call: TRBJ2-7
v_call: TRBV28
cdr3_length: 15
d_call: TRBD2
clone_size: many
cdr3_nt: TGTGCCAGCAGTCTCACTAGCGGGCCCCGACGGGAGCAGTACTTC
cdr3_aa: CASSLTSGPRREQYF

j_call: TRBJ2-5
v_call: TRBV11-3
cdr3_length: 15
d_call: .
clone_size: many
cdr3_nt: TGTGCCAGCAGCTTTCGCGGAGGTAGCCAAGAGACCCAGTACTTC
cdr3_aa: CASSFRGGSQETQYF

j_call: TRBJ2-3
v_call: TRBV3-1
cdr3_length: 19
d_call: TRBD2
clone_size: .
cdr3_nt: TGTGCCAGCAGCCAAGACGCACCCTTGGCTAGCGGGGCCTTAGACACGCAGTATTTT
cdr3_aa: CASSQDAPLASGALDTQYF

j_call: TRBJ2-3
v_call: TRBV7-6
cdr3_length: 13
d_call: .
clone_size: many
cdr3_nt: TGTGCCAGCAGCGCGAGACAAGCAGATACGCAGTATTTT
cdr3_aa: CASSARQADTQYF